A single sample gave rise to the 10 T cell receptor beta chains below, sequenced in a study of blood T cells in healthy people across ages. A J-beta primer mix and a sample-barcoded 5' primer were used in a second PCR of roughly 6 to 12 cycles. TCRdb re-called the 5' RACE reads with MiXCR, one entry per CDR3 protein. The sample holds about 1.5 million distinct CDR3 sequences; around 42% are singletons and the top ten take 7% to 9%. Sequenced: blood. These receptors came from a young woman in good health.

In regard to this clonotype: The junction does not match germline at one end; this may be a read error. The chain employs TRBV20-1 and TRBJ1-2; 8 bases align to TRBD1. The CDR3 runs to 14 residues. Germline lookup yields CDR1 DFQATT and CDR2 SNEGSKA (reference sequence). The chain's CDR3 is CSSRDPGQGGGYTF. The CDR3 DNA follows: TGCAGTTCTAGAGATCCCGGACAGGGCGGTGGCTACACCTTC.

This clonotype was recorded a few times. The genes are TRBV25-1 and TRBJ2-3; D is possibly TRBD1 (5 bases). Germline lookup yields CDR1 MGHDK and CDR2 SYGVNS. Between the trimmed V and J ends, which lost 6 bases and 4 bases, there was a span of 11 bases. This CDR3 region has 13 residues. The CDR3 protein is CASRQGWADTQYF. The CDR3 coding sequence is TGTGCCAGCAGGCAGGGTTGGGCAGATACGCAGTATTTT. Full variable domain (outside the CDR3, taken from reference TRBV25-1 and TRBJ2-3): EADIYQTPRYLVIGTGKKITLECSQTMGHDKMYWYQQDPGMELHLIHYSYGVNSTEKGDLSSESTVSRIRTEHFPLTLESARPSHTSQYLCASRQGWADTQYFGPGTRLTVL.

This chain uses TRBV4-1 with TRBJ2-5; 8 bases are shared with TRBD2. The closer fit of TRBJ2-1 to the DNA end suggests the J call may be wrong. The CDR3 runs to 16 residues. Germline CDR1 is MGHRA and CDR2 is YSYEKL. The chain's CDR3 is CASSQALAGHQETQFF. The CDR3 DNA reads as TGCGCCAGCAGCCAAGCCCTAGCGGGCCACCAAGAGACCCAGTTCTTC.

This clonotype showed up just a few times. Here the CDR3 reads CAISEPTSKGQETQYF. CDR3 in DNA: TGTGCCATCAGTGAGCCGACTAGCAAGGGCCAAGAGACCCAGTACTTC. The rearrangement joins TRBV10-3 to TRBJ2-5; 7 bases fit TRBD2. There are 16 residues in the CDR3. V trimming: 2 bases; J trimming: 1 base; junction bases outside the gene matches: 7. The germline CDR1 and CDR2 sequences are ENHRY and SYGVKD.

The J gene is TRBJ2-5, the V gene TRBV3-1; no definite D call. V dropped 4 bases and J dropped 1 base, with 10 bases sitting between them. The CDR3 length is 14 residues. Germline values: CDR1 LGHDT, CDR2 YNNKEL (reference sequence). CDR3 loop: CASSPDMGQETQYF. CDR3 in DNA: TGTGCCAGCAGCCCTGACATGGGCCAAGAGACCCAGTACTTC.

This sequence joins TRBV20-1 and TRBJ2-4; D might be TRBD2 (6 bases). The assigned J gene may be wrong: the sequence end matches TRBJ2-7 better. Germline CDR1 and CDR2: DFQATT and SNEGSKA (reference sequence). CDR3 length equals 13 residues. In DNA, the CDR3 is TGCAGTGCTAGATCCGGGAGCGTGAACGAGCAGTACTTC. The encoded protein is CSARSGSVNEQYF.

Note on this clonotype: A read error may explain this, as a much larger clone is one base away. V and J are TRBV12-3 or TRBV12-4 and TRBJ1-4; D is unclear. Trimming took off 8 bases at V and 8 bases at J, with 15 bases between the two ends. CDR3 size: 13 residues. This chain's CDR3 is CASHAGPGEKLFF. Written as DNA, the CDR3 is TGTGCCAGCCATGCCGGGCCTGGGGAAAAACTGTTTTTT.

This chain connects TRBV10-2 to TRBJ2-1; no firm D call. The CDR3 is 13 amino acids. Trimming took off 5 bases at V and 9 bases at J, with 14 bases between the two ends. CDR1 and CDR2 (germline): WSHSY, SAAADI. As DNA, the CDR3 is TGCGCCAGCAGTTTCGGAGTTATGAGTGAGCAGTTCTTC. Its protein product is CASSFGVMSEQFF.

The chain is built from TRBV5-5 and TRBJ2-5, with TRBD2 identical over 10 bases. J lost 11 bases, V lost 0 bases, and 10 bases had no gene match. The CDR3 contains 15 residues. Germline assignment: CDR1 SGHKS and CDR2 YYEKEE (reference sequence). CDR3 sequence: CASSLVSGRSNEQYF. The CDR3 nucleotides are TGTGCCAGCAGCTTGGTTAGCGGGAGGTCCAATGAGCAGTACTTC.

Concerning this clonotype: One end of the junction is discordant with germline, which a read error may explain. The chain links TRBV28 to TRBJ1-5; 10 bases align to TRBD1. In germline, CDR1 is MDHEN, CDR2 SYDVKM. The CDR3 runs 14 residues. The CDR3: CASSPGQGGQPRHF. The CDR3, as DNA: TGTGCCAGCAGTCCAGGACAGGGGGGGCAGCCCCGGCATTTT.